This entry concerns a single T cell receptor beta chain. Its antigen is unknown. From germline, CDR1 is DFQATT and CDR2 SNEGSKA (reference sequence). The CDR3 loop spans 18 amino acids. The trim removed 6 bases at V and 0 bases at J, leaving 10 bases unmatched. The data stem from a study of CD8 T cells in Susac syndrome. It was with random hexamers that about 0.45 to 1 ug RNA was reverse transcribed. The CDR3 of TCR beta was amplified by immunoSEQ multiplex PCR across 54 Vbeta and 13 Jbeta. Each CDR3 protein is one row after TCRdb ran MiXCR on the immunoSEQ multiplex PCR reads. The sample records a few hundred thousand distinct CDR3 sequences, roughly 93% being singletons. Findings and caveats of the study: None of the CD4+ T cell repertoires in Susac syndrome showed clonal expansion.

This chain links TRBV20-1 with TRBJ2-1, with TRBD2 matching over 14 bases. The sequenced sample was CD4+ T cells from PBMCs. This receptor was obtained from a human donor with Susac syndrome. In DNA form, the CDR3 reads TGCAGTGCAACAACCGGGACTAGCGGGGGAAGCTCCTACAATGAGCAGTTCTTC. Residues: CSATTGTSGGSSYNEQFF.